This passage covers 26 T cell receptor beta chains from one sample sequenced in a study of blood T cells in healthy people across ages. With a J-beta primer mix and a sample-barcoded 5' primer, a second PCR ran about 6 to 11 cycles. TCRdb analysed the 5' RACE reads with MiXCR anew, one entry per CDR3 protein. The sample contains about a million distinct CDR3 sequences, just over 50% of which appear only once. Sequencing used blood. The receptors were sampled from a woman aged 55-75 years in good health.

This chain connects TRBV12-3 or TRBV12-4 to TRBJ2-7, with D perhaps TRBD2 (5 bases). V was trimmed by 1 base and J by 5 bases, leaving 9 bases between them. CDR3 length equals 13 residues. The CDR3 here is CASSLVRGHEQYF. For the CDR3, the DNA is TGTGCCAGCAGTTTAGTGAGAGGGCACGAGCAGTACTTC.

This clonotype was seen a few times. V and J are TRBV7-2 and TRBJ2-1, with TRBD2 matching over 11 bases. Germline assignment: CDR1 SGHTA and CDR2 FQGNSA. With V trimmed by 2 bases and J by 9 bases, 3 bases remained unmatched. The CDR3 contains 14 residues. The CDR3 nucleotides are TGTGCCAGCAGCTTAACTAGCGGGAGCATTGAGCAGTTCTTC. This codes for CASSLTSGSIEQFF.

This clonotype was observed a handful of times. This CDR3 reads CASSLDRGQPQNEQFF. The CDR3 DNA reads as TGCGCCAGCAGCTTGGACAGGGGGCAGCCACAGAATGAGCAGTTCTTC. The gene calls are TRBV5-1 and TRBJ2-1; 9 bases align to TRBD1. This CDR3 spans 16 amino acids. With 0 bases clipped from V and 7 bases from J, the junction kept 8 bases outside the gene matches. The germline CDR1 and CDR2 sequences are SGHRS and YFSETQ. Filled out from reference TRBV5-1 and TRBJ2-1, the complete variable domain reads KAGVTQTPRYLIKTRGQQVTLSCSPISGHRSVSWYQQTPGQGLQFLFEYFSETQRNKGNFPGRFSGRQFSNSRSEMNVSTLELGDSALYLCASSLDRGQPQNEQFFGPGTRLTVL.

The J gene is TRBJ2-7, the V gene TRBV14; D is uncertain. The CDR3 contains 14 residues. In germline, CDR1 is SGHDN, CDR2 FVKESK. Trimming stripped 2 bases from V and 2 bases from J, with 10 bases between. CDR3 in amino acids: CASSQNLGPYEQYF. For the CDR3, the DNA is TGTGCCAGCAGCCAAAACCTCGGACCCTACGAGCAGTACTTC.

This clonotype turned up a few times. J is TRBJ2-7 and V is TRBV10-3, with a weak D call TRBD2 (5 bases). Germline V CDR1 and CDR2: ENHRY, SYGVKD. This CDR3 has 14 residues. V was trimmed by 0 bases and J by 3 bases, leaving 9 bases between them. The CDR3 coding sequence is TGTGCCATCAGTGAGTCCGCGGGCGGCTACGAGCAGTACTTC. This sequence encodes CAISESAGGYEQYF.

The J gene is TRBJ1-1, the V gene TRBV20-1; the match to TRBD1 covers 7 bases. The CDR3 extends over 14 amino acids. Germline CDR1 and CDR2: DFQATT and SNEGSKA (reference sequence). CDR3 residues: CTKRGQGRNTEAFF. CDR3 nucleotides: TGCACTAAGAGGGGGCAGGGTCGGAACACTGAAGCTTTCTTT.

The chain is built from TRBV5-5 and TRBJ2-7; no firm D call. Looked up from germline, CDR1 is SGHKS and CDR2 is YYEKEE (reference sequence). Trimming took 0 bases from V and 3 from J, leaving 7 bases between them. This CDR3 contains 13 residues. The CDR3 spells CASSLAVLYEQYF. CDR3 coding DNA: TGTGCCAGCAGCTTGGCGGTACTCTACGAGCAGTACTTC.

This clonotype was picked up one time. The rearrangement uses TRBV27 and TRBJ1-2; D is ambiguous. In germline, CDR1 is MNHEY, CDR2 SMNVEV (reference sequence). Trimming removed 7 bases from V and 4 bases from J, with 16 bases in between. This CDR3 spans 14 amino acids. The CDR3 coding sequence is TGTGCCAGCACCTTAGAGCAAGAGACCTATGGCTACACCTTC. Protein product: CASTLEQETYGYTF.

The chain joins TRBV12-3 or TRBV12-4 to TRBJ1-1, with D possibly matching TRBD1 (5 bases). This CDR3 region has 17 residues. Trimming cost V 7 bases and J 1 base, with 22 bases left between them. For the CDR3, the DNA is TGTGCCAGCAAAACAGAGGAAGGGGACTGGGGGAACACTGAAGCTTTCTTT. Translating gives CASKTEEGDWGNTEAFF.

This clonotype has a handful of counts. The gene calls are TRBV21-1 and TRBJ2-7. TRBV21-1 is a recognized pseudogene. The length of the CDR3 is 13 residues. The CDR3 DNA is TGTGCCAGCAGCAAAGGTCTAGCCCACGAGCAGTACTTC. It specifies CASSKGLAHEQYF.

The V and J genes are TRBV2 and TRBJ2-3; D assignment may be TRBD1 or TRBD2 (5 bases each). Germline assignment: CDR1 SNHLY and CDR2 FYNNEI. The CDR3 contains 12 residues. The V and J ends lost 3 bases and 6 bases respectively, with 7 bases between them. CDR3: CASSDWGDTQYF. The CDR3 nucleotides are TGTGCCAGCAGTGATTGGGGGGATACGCAGTATTTT.

This chain links TRBV15 with TRBJ2-3; no firm D call. The CDR3 runs to 12 residues. Germline CDR1 LNHNV, CDR2 YYDKDF (reference sequence). Trimming removed 1 base from V and 6 bases from J, with 5 bases in between. CDR3 protein: CATSRALDTQYF. In nucleotides, the CDR3 is TGTGCCACCAGCAGAGCTCTCGATACGCAGTATTTT.

The chain carries TRBV5-6 and TRBJ2-7, with D perhaps TRBD1 (6 bases). The CDR3 consists of 14 residues. The V gene's germline CDR1 is SGHDT and CDR2 YYEEEE. Trimming shortened V by 3 bases and J by 2 bases, and 12 bases separated the two germline ends. CDR3 bases: TGTGCCAGCAGCTATACAGGGATTCCCTACGAGCAGTACTTC. Amino acids: CASSYTGIPYEQYF.

The gene calls are TRBV29-1 and TRBJ2-2; D not certain. This CDR3 comprises 13 residues. Trimming stripped 3 bases from V and 0 bases from J, with 5 bases between. Germline assignment: CDR1 SQVTM and CDR2 ANQGSEA. In DNA form, the CDR3 reads TGCAGCGTTGAGGGTACGAACACCGGGGAGCTGTTTTTT. It specifies CSVEGTNTGELFF.

V gene TRBV7-2 combines with J gene TRBJ2-5, with 10 bases fitting TRBD2. J was trimmed by 2 bases and V by 5 bases; bases with no gene match: 8. The CDR3 is 16 residues long. The V gene's germline CDR1 is SGHTA and CDR2 FQGNSA. This CDR3 reads CASSPASGGVQETQYF. In nucleotides, the CDR3 is TGTGCCAGCAGCCCCGCTAGCGGGGGCGTTCAAGAGACCCAGTACTTC.

The chain uses TRBV7-8 and TRBJ2-3; TRBD2 matches 10 bases. V shed 0 bases, J shed 5 bases, and the junction held 11 bases outside the gene matches. Germline values: CDR1 SGHVS, CDR2 FQNEAQ. This CDR3 region has 18 residues. This CDR3 reads CASSLAIAGGPPRDTQYF. The CDR3 nucleotides are TGTGCCAGCAGCTTAGCCATAGCGGGAGGCCCTCCACGAGATACGCAGTATTTT.

This clonotype was counted only a few times. The chain recombines TRBV4-1 with TRBJ2-7; possibly TRBD2 for D (5 bases). V was cut by 3 bases and J by 3 bases, with 9 bases left in between. The CDR3 totals 13 residues. From germline, CDR1 is MGHRA and CDR2 YSYEKL. CDR3 coding DNA: TGCGCCAGCAGCCATCGGACTGGCTACGAGCAGTACTTC. It yields the protein CASSHRTGYEQYF.

This clonotype was recorded a few times. The chain employs TRBV6-6 and TRBJ2-5, with TRBD1 matching over 7 bases. Judging by the DNA end, TRBJ2-7 fits better; the J call may be wrong. This CDR3 region has 15 residues. From germline, CDR1 is MNHNY and CDR2 SVGAGI (reference sequence). CDR3 amino acids: CASSYADRDPYEQYF. CDR3 DNA: TGTGCCAGCAGTTACGCCGACAGGGATCCTTACGAGCAGTACTTC.

As concerns this clonotype: Since a much larger clone is just one base distant, this may be a read error. This chain uses TRBV28 with TRBJ2-7; the D gene is possibly TRBD1 (5 bases). This CDR3 has 18 residues. Germline V gene sequence: CDR1 MDHEN, CDR2 SYDVKM. The V gene lost 8 bases and the J gene lost 5 bases, with 31 bases spanning the gap. Written as DNA, the CDR3 is TGTGCCAGCGGCCCTGTATATGTTGTGGGGCAGATCACCCACGAGCAGTACTTC. Amino acid sequence: CASGPVYVVGQITHEQYF.

V usage is TRBV2 and J usage is TRBJ2-7, with D maybe TRBD2 (6 bases). The DNA end is more similar to TRBJ2-5, so the J call may be wrong. From germline, CDR1 is SNHLY and CDR2 FYNNEI. The CDR3 has 14 residues. CDR3 amino acids: CASSEGGVGETQYF. CDR3 in DNA: TGTGCCAGCAGTGAAGGGGGGGTGGGAGAGACCCAGTACTTC.

The V call is TRBV3-1, the J call TRBJ2-5; D is undetermined. The CDR3 sequence is 14 residues long. The V end lost 1 base, the J end lost 2 bases, and 8 bases lay between the germline ends. Germline CDR1 LGHDT, CDR2 YNNKEL (reference sequence). CDR3 in amino acids: CASSQAAEQETQYF. The CDR3, as DNA: TGTGCCAGCAGCCAAGCGGCGGAGCAAGAGACCCAGTACTTC.

The J gene is TRBJ2-4, the V gene TRBV2, with 9 bases identical to TRBD2. The CDR3 is made up of 11 amino acids. Germline values: CDR1 SNHLY, CDR2 FYNNEI. Trimming took 6 bases from V and 12 from J; bases not matched to a gene: 3. The CDR3 region is CASRRTSDQYF. The CDR3 nucleotides read TGTGCCAGCAGACGGACTAGCGATCAGTACTTC.

This clonotype was seen repeatedly, ten times or more. The V and J genes are TRBV4-1 and TRBJ1-4, with D unresolved. Deletions cut 3 bases from V and 5 bases from J, with 1 base between. Germline V gene lookup returns CDR1 MGHRA and CDR2 YSYEKL. This CDR3 contains 11 residues. CDR3 DNA: TGCGCCAGCAGCCAGAATGAAAAACTGTTTTTT. This sequence encodes CASSQNEKLFF.

The chain couples TRBV18 to TRBJ2-3, with a possible D match to TRBD1 (6 bases). In germline, CDR1 is KGHSH, CDR2 LQKENI. There are 16 residues in the CDR3. Trimming left V 0 bases short and J 1 base short, with 11 bases between. CDR3 protein: CASSPPGAGGTDTQYF. CDR3 nucleotide sequence: TGTGCCAGCTCACCACCGGGGGCAGGAGGCACAGATACGCAGTATTTT. Combining the CDR3 with reference TRBV18 and TRBJ2-3 gives the whole variable domain NAGVMQNPRHLVRRRGQEARLRCSPMKGHSHVYWYRQLPEEGLKFMVYLQKENIIDESGMPKERFSAEFPKEGPSILRIQQVVRGDSAAYFCASSPPGAGGTDTQYFGPGTRLTVL.

This clonotype was counted between two and nine times. This chain connects TRBV24-1 to TRBJ2-3; unclear D gene. This CDR3 has 14 residues. The V end was cut by 3 bases, the J end by 2 bases, with 8 bases between. The germline gives CDR1 KGHDR, CDR2 SFDVKD. The CDR3 DNA reads TGTGCCACCAGTGATACCCTTTACACAGATACGCAGTATTTT. It encodes CATSDTLYTDTQYF.

This chain links TRBV20-1 with TRBJ2-7, with D possibly TRBD2 on 5 matching bases. The CDR3 has 16 amino acids. V gave up 6 bases and J gave up 6 bases, with 27 bases separating them. CDR1 is DFQATT, CDR2 SNEGSKA, per germline (reference sequence). The CDR3 nucleotides are TGCAGTGCCTGGGATGGCGGGCGACCCCGCTGGACCGAGCAGTACTTC. This translates into CSAWDGGRPRWTEQYF.